The next 10 T cell receptor beta chains were all read from a single sample in a study of blood T cell repertoires in COVID-19. Data came from immunoSEQ multiplex PCR; TCRdb stores just in-frame clones and leaves some out. The sample lists approximately 170,000 clones; around 80% were seen once. Sequenced input: peripheral blood. The receptors here all came from a woman aged 45-65 years with acute or convalescent COVID-19.

The chain couples TRBV30 to TRBJ1-5; D perhaps matches TRBD1 (5 bases). The CDR3 runs 13 residues. Per germline, CDR1 GTSNPN and CDR2 SVGIG (reference sequence). Trimming removed 5 bases from V and 7 bases from J, with 15 bases in between. This chain's CDR3 is CAWSPGDRQPQHF. The CDR3 DNA reads as TGTGCCTGGTCCCCGGGGGATCGGCAGCCCCAGCATTTT.

The CDR3: CASSLDRRQAFF. The CDR3 DNA reads TGTGCCAGCAGTCTTGACCGGCGGCAAGCTTTCTTT. The rearrangement links TRBV5-8 to TRBJ1-1, with D unclear. This CDR3 contains 12 residues. Germline CDR1 reads SGHTS; CDR2 reads YDEGEE. V was cut by 5 bases and J by 9 bases, with 14 bases left in between.

The V call is TRBV10-1, the J call TRBJ2-3; 7 bases map to TRBD2. This CDR3 has 14 amino acids. Trimming at V came to 3 bases and at J to 3 bases, leaving 3 bases not matched to a gene. Germline-derived CDR1 and CDR2 are WNHNN and SYGVQD (reference sequence). The CDR3 bases are TGCGCCAGCAGTGACGGGAGGAGTACAGATACGCAGTATTTT. It translates to CASSDGRSTDTQYF.

This clone was observed once. The CDR3 here is CASNRGRQGGPDTQYF. The CDR3, as DNA: TGTGCCAGCAACCGGGGGCGACAGGGAGGACCAGATACGCAGTATTTT. The chain has TRBV2 and TRBJ2-3; possible D gene TRBD1, 7 bases. Trimming took off 7 bases at V and 4 bases at J, with 21 bases between the two ends. Germline V gives CDR1 SNHLY, CDR2 FYNNEI. The CDR3 is 16 residues long.

The rearrangement joins TRBV2 to TRBJ1-3; D is possibly TRBD1 (6 bases). CDR3 length: 15 residues. In germline, CDR1 is SNHLY, CDR2 FYNNEI. V was shortened by 3 bases and J by 0 bases, with 9 bases between the two germline ends. CDR3 protein: CASSDGQSSGNTIYF. The CDR3 coding sequence is TGTGCCAGCAGTGACGGACAGAGCTCTGGAAACACCATATATTTT.

V gene TRBV11-2 combines with J gene TRBJ2-1; TRBD2 is a possible D gene (7 bases). Trimming removed 1 base at V and 5 bases at J, with 21 bases between. CDR1 SGHAT and CDR2 FQNNGV come from the germline V gene. The CDR3 runs 18 residues. This CDR3 reads CASSLALVSQRDNNEQFF. The CDR3 DNA reads TGTGCCAGCAGCTTAGCCTTGGTATCCCAGCGGGACAACAATGAGCAGTTCTTC.

The gene calls are TRBV28 and TRBJ1-5, with D possibly TRBD1 on 5 matching bases. This CDR3 spans 16 amino acids. Germline V CDR1 and CDR2: MDHEN, SYDVKM. The ends were cut back, 3 bases at V and 2 bases at J, with 14 bases in the middle. The CDR3 nucleotides read TGTGCCAGCAGTTTTGCTTCGGGGGGTGGCAATCAGCCCCAGCATTTT. Protein: CASSFASGGGNQPQHF.

The CDR3 loop is CASSGGQGTQFF. The CDR3 DNA reads TGCGCCAGCAGTGGGGGACAGGGGACGCAGTTCTTC. This chain links TRBV10-1 with TRBJ2-1, with 10 positions matching TRBD1. Germline assignment: CDR1 WNHNN and CDR2 SYGVQD (reference sequence). With V trimmed by 4 bases and J by 12 bases, 3 bases remained unmatched. The CDR3 runs to 12 residues.

The chain carries TRBV29-1 and TRBJ2-3; 9 nucleotides line up with TRBD1. Germline V gene sequence: CDR1 SQVTM, CDR2 ANQGSEA. This CDR3 comprises 14 residues. Trimming removed 6 bases from V and 3 bases from J; junction bases left unmatched: 7. The CDR3 DNA sequence: TGCAGCGTCCCCCGGGACAGGGAAACAGATACGCAGTATTTT. It yields the protein CSVPRDRETDTQYF.

DNA for the CDR3: TGTGCCAGCAGCGTAGAAGCTAGCGGGGGGCACTCAGATACGCAGTATTTT. Translating it yields CASSVEASGGHSDTQYF. V and J are TRBV9 and TRBJ2-3; 11 bases align to TRBD2. J lost 4 bases, V lost 0 bases, and 7 bases had no gene match. From germline, CDR1 is SGDLS and CDR2 YYNGEE. This CDR3 is built from 17 residues.